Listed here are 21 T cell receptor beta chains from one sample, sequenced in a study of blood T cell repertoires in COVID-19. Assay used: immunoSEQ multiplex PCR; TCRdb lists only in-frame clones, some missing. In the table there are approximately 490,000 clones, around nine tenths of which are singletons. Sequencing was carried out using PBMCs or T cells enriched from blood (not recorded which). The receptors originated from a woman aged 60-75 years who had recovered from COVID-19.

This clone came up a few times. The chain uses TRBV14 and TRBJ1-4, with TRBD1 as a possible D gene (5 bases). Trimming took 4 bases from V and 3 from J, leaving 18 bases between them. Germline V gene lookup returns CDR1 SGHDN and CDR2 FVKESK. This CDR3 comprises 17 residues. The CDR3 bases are TGTGCCAGCAGCCTAATAACAGGCAATCGGGCTAATGAAAAACTGTTTTTT. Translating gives CASSLITGNRANEKLFF.

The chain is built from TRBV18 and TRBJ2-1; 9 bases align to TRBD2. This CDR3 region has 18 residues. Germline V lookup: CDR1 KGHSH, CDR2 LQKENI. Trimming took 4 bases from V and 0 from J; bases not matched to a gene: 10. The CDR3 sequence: CASSLTSGPASSYNEQFF. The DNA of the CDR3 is TGTGCCAGCTCACTAACTAGCGGGCCAGCGAGCTCCTACAATGAGCAGTTCTTC.

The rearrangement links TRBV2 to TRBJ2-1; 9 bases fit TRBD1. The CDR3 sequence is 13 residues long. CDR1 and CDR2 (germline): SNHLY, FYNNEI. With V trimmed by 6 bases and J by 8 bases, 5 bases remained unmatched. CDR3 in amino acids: CASRDRGSDEQFF. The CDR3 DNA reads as TGTGCCAGCAGGGACAGGGGTTCTGATGAGCAGTTCTTC.

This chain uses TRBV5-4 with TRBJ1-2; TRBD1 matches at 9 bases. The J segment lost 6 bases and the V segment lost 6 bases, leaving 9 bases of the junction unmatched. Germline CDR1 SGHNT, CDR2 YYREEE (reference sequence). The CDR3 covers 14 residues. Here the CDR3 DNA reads TGTGCCAGCATTCGAACAGGGGGCGTAGATGGCTACACCTTC. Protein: CASIRTGGVDGYTF.

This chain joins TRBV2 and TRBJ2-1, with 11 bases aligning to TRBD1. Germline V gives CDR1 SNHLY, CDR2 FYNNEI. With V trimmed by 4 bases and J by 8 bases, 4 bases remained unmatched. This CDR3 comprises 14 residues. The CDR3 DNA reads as TGTGCCAGCAGTGCGGACAGGGGGCAAGATGAGCAGTTCTTC. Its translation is CASSADRGQDEQFF.

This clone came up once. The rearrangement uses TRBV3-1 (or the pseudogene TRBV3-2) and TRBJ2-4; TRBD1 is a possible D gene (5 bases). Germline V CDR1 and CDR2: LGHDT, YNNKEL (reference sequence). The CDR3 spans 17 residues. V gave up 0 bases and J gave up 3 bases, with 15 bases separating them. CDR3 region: CASSQETESLGKNIQYF. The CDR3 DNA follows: TGTGCCAGCAGCCAAGAGACAGAATCTTTGGGCAAAAACATTCAGTACTTC.

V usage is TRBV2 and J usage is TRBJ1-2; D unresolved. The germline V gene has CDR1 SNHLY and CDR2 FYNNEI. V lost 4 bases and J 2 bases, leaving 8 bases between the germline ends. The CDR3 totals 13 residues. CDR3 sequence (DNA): TGTGCCAGCAGTGCAGAGGTGAACTATGGCTACACCTTC. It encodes CASSAEVNYGYTF. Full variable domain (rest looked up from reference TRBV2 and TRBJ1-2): EPEVTQTPSHQVTQMGQEVILRCVPISNHLYFYWYRQILGQKVEFLVSFYNNEISEKSEIFDDQFSVERPDGSNFTLKIRSTKLEDSAMYFCASSAEVNYGYTFGSGTRLTVV.

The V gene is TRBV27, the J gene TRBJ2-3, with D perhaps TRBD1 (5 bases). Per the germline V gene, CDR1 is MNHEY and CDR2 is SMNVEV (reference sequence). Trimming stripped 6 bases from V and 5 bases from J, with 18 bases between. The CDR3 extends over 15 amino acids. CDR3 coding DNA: TGTGCCAGCAGCTTAAAGGGCCCTAGGGGAGATACGCAGTATTTT. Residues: CASSLKGPRGDTQYF.

Here the CDR3 DNA reads TGTGCCAGCAGTGACCTAGGGGGGGGCACTGAAGCTTTCTTT. Translating it yields CASSDLGGGTEAFF. The J gene is TRBJ1-1, the V gene TRBV6-4, with D possibly matching TRBD1 (6 bases). The germline V gene has CDR1 MRHNA and CDR2 SNTAGT. Between the trimmed V and J ends, which lost 2 bases and 4 bases, there was a span of 11 bases. This CDR3 region has 14 residues.

CDR3 loop: CASSLAGAKESPLHF. Here the CDR3 DNA reads TGTGCCAGCAGCTTAGCAGGAGCTAAGGAATCACCCCTCCACTTT. The rearrangement links TRBV7-9 to TRBJ1-6; no clear D gene. Germline CDR1 and CDR2: SEHNR and FQNEAQ (reference sequence). This CDR3 is built from 15 residues. Trimming pared 0 bases from V and 10 bases from J, leaving 13 bases between.

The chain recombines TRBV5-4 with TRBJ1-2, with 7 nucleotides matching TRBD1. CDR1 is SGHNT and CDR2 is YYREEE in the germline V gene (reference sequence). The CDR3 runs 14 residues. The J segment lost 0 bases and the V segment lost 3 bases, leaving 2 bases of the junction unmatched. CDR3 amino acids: CASSSDRPNYGYTF. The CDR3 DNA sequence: TGTGCCAGCAGCTCGGACAGGCCTAACTATGGCTACACCTTC. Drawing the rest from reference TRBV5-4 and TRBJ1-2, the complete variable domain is ETGVTQSPTHLIKTRGQQVTLRCSSQSGHNTVSWYQQALGQGPQFIFQYYREEENGRGNFPPRFSGLQFPNYSSELNVNALELDDSALYLCASSSDRPNYGYTFGSGTRLTVV.

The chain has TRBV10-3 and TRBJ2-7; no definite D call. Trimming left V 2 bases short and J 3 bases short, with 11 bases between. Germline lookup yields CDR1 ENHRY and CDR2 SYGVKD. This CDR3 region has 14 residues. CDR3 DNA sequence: TGTGCCATCAGTGAGGGCAGTCAATACTACGAGCAGTACTTC. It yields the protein CAISEGSQYYEQYF.

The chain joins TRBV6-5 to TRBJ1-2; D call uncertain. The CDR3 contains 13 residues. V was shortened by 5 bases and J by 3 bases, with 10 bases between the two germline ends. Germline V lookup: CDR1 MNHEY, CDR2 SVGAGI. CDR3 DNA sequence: TGTGCCAGCAGTATCCAGGTAGACTATGGCTACACCTTC. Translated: CASSIQVDYGYTF.

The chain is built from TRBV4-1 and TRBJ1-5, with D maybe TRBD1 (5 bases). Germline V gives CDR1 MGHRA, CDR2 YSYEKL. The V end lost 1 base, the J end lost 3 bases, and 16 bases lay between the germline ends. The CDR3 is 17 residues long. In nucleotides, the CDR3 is TGCGCCAGCAGCCAAGCGTGGGGGGGACCATCCAATCAGCCCCAGCATTTT. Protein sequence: CASSQAWGGPSNQPQHF.

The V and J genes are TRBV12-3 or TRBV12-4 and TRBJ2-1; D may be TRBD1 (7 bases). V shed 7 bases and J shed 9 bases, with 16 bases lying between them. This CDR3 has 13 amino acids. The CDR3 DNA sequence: TGTGCCAGCACCAGACAGGGAGGCGGTGAGCAGTTCTTC. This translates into CASTRQGGGEQFF.

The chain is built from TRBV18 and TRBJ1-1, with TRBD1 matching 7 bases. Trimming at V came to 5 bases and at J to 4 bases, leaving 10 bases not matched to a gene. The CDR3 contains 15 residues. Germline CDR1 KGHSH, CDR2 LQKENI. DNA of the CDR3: TGTGCCAGCTCAACGCCCAGGGGGGTAGGCACTGAAGCTTTCTTT. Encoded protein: CASSTPRGVGTEAFF.

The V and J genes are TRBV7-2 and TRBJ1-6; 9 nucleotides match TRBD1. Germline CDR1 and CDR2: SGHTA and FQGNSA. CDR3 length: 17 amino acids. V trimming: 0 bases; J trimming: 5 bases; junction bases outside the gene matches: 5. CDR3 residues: CASSLAWWDRDNSPLHF. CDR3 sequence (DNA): TGTGCCAGCAGCTTAGCGTGGTGGGACAGGGATAATTCACCCCTCCACTTT.

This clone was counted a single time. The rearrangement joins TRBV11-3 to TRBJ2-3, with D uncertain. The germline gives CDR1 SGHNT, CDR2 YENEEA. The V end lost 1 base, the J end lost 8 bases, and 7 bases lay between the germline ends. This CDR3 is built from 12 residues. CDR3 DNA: TGTGCCAGCAGCTTAGTTGGCAGTACGCAGTATTTT. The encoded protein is CASSLVGSTQYF.

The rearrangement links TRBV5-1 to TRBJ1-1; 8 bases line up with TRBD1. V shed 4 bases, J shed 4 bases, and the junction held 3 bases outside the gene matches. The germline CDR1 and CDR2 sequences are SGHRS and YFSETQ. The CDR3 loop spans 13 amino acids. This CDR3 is CASSAGGSTEAFF. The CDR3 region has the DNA TGCGCCAGCAGCGCAGGGGGCTCCACTGAAGCTTTCTTT. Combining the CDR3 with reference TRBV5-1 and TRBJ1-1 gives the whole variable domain KAGVTQTPRYLIKTRGQQVTLSCSPISGHRSVSWYQQTPGQGLQFLFEYFSETQRNKGNFPGRFSGRQFSNSRSEMNVSTLELGDSALYLCASSAGGSTEAFFGQGTRLTVV.

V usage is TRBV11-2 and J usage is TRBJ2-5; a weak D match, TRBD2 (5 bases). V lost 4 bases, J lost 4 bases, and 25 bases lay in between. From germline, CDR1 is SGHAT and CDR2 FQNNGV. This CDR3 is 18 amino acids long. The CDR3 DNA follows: TGTGCCAGCAGCTCTAGTAGGAGGTTTCTCGGTAGAGGAGAGACCCAGTACTTC. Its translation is CASSSSRRFLGRGETQYF.

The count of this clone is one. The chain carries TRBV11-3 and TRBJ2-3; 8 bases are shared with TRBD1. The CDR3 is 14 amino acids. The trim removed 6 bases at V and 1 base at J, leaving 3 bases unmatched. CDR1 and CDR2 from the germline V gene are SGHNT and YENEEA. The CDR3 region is CASRDREGTDTQYF. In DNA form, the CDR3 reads TGTGCCAGCAGGGACAGGGAGGGCACAGATACGCAGTATTTT.